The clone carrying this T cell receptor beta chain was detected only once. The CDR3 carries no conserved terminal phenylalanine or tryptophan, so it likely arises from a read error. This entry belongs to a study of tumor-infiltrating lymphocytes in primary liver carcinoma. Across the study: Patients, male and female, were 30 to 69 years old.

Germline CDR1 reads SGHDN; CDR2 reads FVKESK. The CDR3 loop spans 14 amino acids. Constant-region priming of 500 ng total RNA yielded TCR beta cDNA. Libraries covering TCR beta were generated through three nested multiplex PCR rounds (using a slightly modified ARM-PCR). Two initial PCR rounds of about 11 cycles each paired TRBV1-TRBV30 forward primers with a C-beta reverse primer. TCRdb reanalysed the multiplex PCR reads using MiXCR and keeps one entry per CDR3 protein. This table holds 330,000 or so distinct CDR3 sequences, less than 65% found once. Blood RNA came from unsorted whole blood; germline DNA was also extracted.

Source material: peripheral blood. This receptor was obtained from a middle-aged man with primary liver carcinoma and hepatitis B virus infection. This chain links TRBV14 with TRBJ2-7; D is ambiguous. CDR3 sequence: CASNQGRSWGEQYY. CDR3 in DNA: TGTGCCAGCAACCAAGGGCGGAGTTGGGGCGAGCAGTACTAC.